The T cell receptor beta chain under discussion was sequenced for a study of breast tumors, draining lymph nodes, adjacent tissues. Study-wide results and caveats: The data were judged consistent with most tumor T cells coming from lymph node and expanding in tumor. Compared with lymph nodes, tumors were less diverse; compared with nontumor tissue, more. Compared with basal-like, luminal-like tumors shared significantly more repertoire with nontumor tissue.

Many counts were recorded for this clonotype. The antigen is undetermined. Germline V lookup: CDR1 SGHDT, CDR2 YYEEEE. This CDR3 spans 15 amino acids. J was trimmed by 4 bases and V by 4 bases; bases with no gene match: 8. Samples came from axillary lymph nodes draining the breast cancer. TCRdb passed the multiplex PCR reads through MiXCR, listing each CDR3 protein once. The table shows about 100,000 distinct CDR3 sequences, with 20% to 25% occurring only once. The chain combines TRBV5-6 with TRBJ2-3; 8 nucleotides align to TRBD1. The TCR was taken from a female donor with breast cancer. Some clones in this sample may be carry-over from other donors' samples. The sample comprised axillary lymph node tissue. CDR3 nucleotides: TGTGCCAGCAGCAAAAGGACAGGGTTAGCAGATACGCAGTATTTT. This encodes CASSKRTGLADTQYF.